The 14 T cell receptor beta chains below come from one sample, sequenced in a study of blood T cell repertoires in COVID-19. TCRdb's copy holds only in-frame clones and misses some; the assay was immunoSEQ multiplex PCR. The table has hundreds of thousands of clones, around 90% seen once. Sequenced: peripheral blood. These receptors originate from a young man with active or convalescent COVID-19.

This chain links TRBV25-1 with TRBJ2-6, with a weak D call TRBD1 (5 bases). Germline V CDR1 and CDR2: MGHDK, SYGVNS. The CDR3 contains 16 residues. V shed 1 base and J shed 2 bases, with 9 bases lying between them. For the CDR3, the DNA is TGTGCCAGCAGTGAATCAGGGTGGACTGGGGCCAACGTCCTGACTTTC. This gives the protein CASSESGWTGANVLTF.

V gene TRBV12-5 combines with J gene TRBJ2-7, with a possible D match to TRBD1 (6 bases). Germline CDR1 and CDR2: LGHNT and FRNRAP. The V end lost 5 bases, the J end lost 4 bases, and 12 bases lay between the germline ends. The CDR3 loop spans 13 amino acids. Written as DNA, the CDR3 is TGTGCTAGTGGTAAGGGGGAGTCTTACGAGCAGTACTTC. Its translation: CASGKGESYEQYF.

The V and J genes are TRBV2 and TRBJ2-5; tentatively, D is TRBD1 (6 bases). The CDR3 sequence is 15 residues long. Germline values: CDR1 SNHLY, CDR2 FYNNEI. Trimming left V 4 bases short and J 5 bases short, with 17 bases between. As DNA, the CDR3 is TGTGCCAGCAGTGGGCAGGGGAGAGTTGGGGAGACCCAGTACTTC. It encodes CASSGQGRVGETQYF.

This clone showed up just once. The V and J genes are TRBV10-2 and TRBJ2-7, with D hard to call. Germline V gene data show CDR1 as WSHSY and CDR2 as SAAADI. The CDR3 has 13 amino acids. V was trimmed by 0 bases and J by 3 bases, leaving 6 bases between them. CDR3 nucleotide sequence: TGCGCCAGCAGTGAGTCCCAGGACTACGAGCAGTACTTC. It is translated as CASSESQDYEQYF.

The chain uses TRBV3-1 (or the pseudogene TRBV3-2) and TRBJ1-3; perhaps TRBD1 as D (5 bases). Per the germline V gene, CDR1 is LGHDT and CDR2 is YNNKEL (reference sequence). Trimming left V 0 bases short and J 0 bases short, with 9 bases between. This CDR3 spans 16 amino acids. Written as DNA, the CDR3 is TGTGCCAGCAGCCAAGATTCGGGGGGCTCTGGAAACACCATATATTTT. Its protein is CASSQDSGGSGNTIYF.

This clone was recorded only once. This rearrangement joins TRBV5-6 to TRBJ1-2; 9 bases fit TRBD1. J gave up 4 bases and V 4 bases, and 5 bases lay outside the gene matches. Germline values: CDR1 SGHDT, CDR2 YYEEEE. The CDR3 covers 14 residues. The CDR3 DNA follows: TGTGCCAGCAGCGGCGGACAGGGGATCTATGGCTACACCTTC. It specifies CASSGGQGIYGYTF. The whole variable domain, filled in from reference TRBV5-6 and TRBJ1-2, reads DAGVTQSPTHLIKTRGQQVTLRCSPKSGHDTVSWYQQALGQGPQFIFQYYEEEERQRGNFPDRFSGHQFPNYSSELNVNALLLGDSALYLCASSGGQGIYGYTFGSGTRLTVV.

The chain recombines TRBV19 with TRBJ2-2; D not resolved. The germline gives CDR1 LNHDA, CDR2 SQIVND (reference sequence). V lost 4 bases to trimming and J lost 4 bases, with 10 bases between them. The CDR3 contains 14 residues. The CDR3 DNA sequence: TGTGCCAGTAGTAGAACGGGTATCACCGGGGAGCTGTTTTTT. Its protein is CASSRTGITGELFF.

The chain uses TRBV5-5 and TRBJ1-5, with TRBD1 as a possible D gene (5 bases). Deletions cut 4 bases from V and 3 bases from J, with 11 bases between. The CDR3 covers 14 residues. Germline CDR1 is SGHKS and CDR2 is YYEKEE (reference sequence). CDR3 in amino acids: CASSRDRFNQPQHF. The CDR3 DNA reads TGTGCCAGCAGCCGTGACAGATTCAATCAGCCCCAGCATTTT.

The chain has TRBV7-9 and TRBJ2-1, with D tentatively TRBD1 (5 bases). V lost 1 base and J 3 bases, leaving 10 bases between the germline ends. The germline CDR1 and CDR2 sequences are SEHNR and FQNEAQ (reference sequence). This CDR3 is built from 15 residues. The CDR3 loop is CASSLGAGNYNEQFF. DNA for the CDR3: TGTGCCAGCAGCTTAGGGGCAGGGAACTACAATGAGCAGTTCTTC.

This chain uses TRBV12-5 with TRBJ1-3, with 7 bases lining up with TRBD1. CDR1 is LGHNT, CDR2 FRNRAP, per germline. The V gene end was trimmed by 2 bases and the J gene end by 4 bases; junction bases not matched to a gene: 5. CDR3 length: 15 amino acids. This CDR3 is CASGLLDRDGNTIYF. The CDR3 nucleotides are TGTGCTAGTGGTTTGCTAGACAGGGACGGAAACACCATATATTTT.

This chain connects TRBV7-6 to TRBJ2-7, with 9 bases that match TRBD2. Germline CDR1 reads SGHVS; CDR2 reads FNYEAQ. V dropped 5 bases and J dropped 0; count of bases not matched to a gene: 11. This CDR3 is 17 amino acids long. CDR3: CASSPKPRGGGSYEQYF. In DNA, the CDR3 is TGTGCCAGCAGCCCAAAGCCCCGCGGGGGGGGCTCCTACGAGCAGTACTTC.

V usage is TRBV6-1 and J usage is TRBJ2-7; TRBD1 matches 7 bases. The CDR3 runs to 15 residues. Germline CDR1 is MNHNS and CDR2 is SASEGT. With 0 bases clipped from V and 2 bases from J, the junction kept 4 bases outside the gene matches. The CDR3 DNA reads TGTGCCAGCAGTGAAGCCCCAGGGGGAGCCTACGAGCAGTACTTC. The encoded protein is CASSEAPGGAYEQYF.

This clone was picked up one time. The V and J genes are TRBV10-3 and TRBJ1-1, with unresolved D. Trimming removed 0 bases from V and 1 base from J, with 9 bases in between. Per the germline V gene, CDR1 is ENHRY and CDR2 is SYGVKD. The CDR3 loop spans 15 amino acids. CDR3 loop: CAISESRAENTEAFF. CDR3 coding DNA: TGTGCCATCAGTGAGTCGAGGGCAGAGAACACTGAAGCTTTCTTT.

This rearrangement joins TRBV5-5 to TRBJ1-1; no definite D call. The CDR3 extends over 13 amino acids. V was cut by 8 bases and J by 0 bases, with 11 bases left in between. Germline V gene sequence: CDR1 SGHKS, CDR2 YYEKEE (reference sequence). The CDR3, as DNA: TGTGCCAGTAATCGGGTAATGAACACTGAAGCTTTCTTT. Translating it yields CASNRVMNTEAFF.